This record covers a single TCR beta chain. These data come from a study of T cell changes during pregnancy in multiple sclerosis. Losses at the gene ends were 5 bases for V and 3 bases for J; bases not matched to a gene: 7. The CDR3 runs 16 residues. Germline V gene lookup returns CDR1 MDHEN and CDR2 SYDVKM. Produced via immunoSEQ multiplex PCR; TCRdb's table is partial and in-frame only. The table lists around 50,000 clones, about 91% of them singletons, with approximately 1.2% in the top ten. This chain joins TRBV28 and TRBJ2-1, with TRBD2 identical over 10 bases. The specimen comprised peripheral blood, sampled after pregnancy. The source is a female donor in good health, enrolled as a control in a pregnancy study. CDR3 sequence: CASSTLAGAHYNEQFF. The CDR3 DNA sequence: TGTGCCAGCAGTACGCTAGCGGGAGCCCACTACAATGAGCAGTTCTTC.